This T cell receptor beta chain stems from a study of T cell changes during pregnancy in multiple sclerosis. Clones were read by immunoSEQ multiplex PCR, and TCRdb kept only the in-frame ones, dropping some. The table includes some 27,000 clones, roughly 87% detected once. Trimming shortened V by 5 bases and J by 4 bases, and 6 bases separated the two germline ends. The CDR3 is made up of 13 amino acids. CDR1 SGHVS and CDR2 FNYEAQ come from the germline V gene. This receptor was taken from a female donor with multiple sclerosis, enrolled in a pregnancy study. The V gene is TRBV7-6, the J gene TRBJ2-6; D remains unclear. The material sequenced was CD4+ T cells from peripheral blood mononuclear cells, taken in the second trimester of pregnancy. Written as DNA, the CDR3 is TGTGCCAGCAGCCCCGCGGGGGCCAACGTCCTGACTTTC. Amino acid sequence: CASSPAGANVLTF.